The 24 T cell receptor beta chains reported below all come from one sample, sequenced in a study of blood T cell repertoires in COVID-19. The data were produced by immunoSEQ multiplex PCR, yet TCRdb's version contains in-frame clones alone and is incomplete. This table holds some 160,000 clones, about 89% found once. The sample taken for sequencing was peripheral blood. The source is a man aged 60 to 75 with acute or convalescent COVID-19.

The gene calls are TRBV4-1 and TRBJ1-3, with a weak D call TRBD1 (5 bases). V lost 1 base and J 5 bases, leaving 18 bases between the germline ends. There are 17 residues in the CDR3. Looked up from germline, CDR1 is MGHRA and CDR2 is YSYEKL. The CDR3 nucleotides are TGCGCCAGCAGCCAAGTAGGGGCACGGCGAGCGCGAAACACCATATATTTT. Translation gives CASSQVGARRARNTIYF.

V usage is TRBV3-1 (or the pseudogene TRBV3-2) and J usage is TRBJ2-4, with D possibly TRBD2 on 6 matching bases. Germline V gives CDR1 LGHDT, CDR2 YNNKEL (reference sequence). V gave up 6 bases and J gave up 1 base, with 13 bases separating them. CDR3 size: 15 residues. CDR3 region: CASRGGGAAKNIQYF. The CDR3 DNA is TGTGCCAGCAGGGGGGGAGGCGCTGCCAAAAACATTCAGTACTTC.

V is TRBV3-1 (or the pseudogene TRBV3-2) and J is TRBJ1-4; no reliable D call. Germline loops: CDR1 LGHDT, CDR2 YNNKEL (reference sequence). The length of the CDR3 is 14 residues. V was cut by 4 bases and J by 7 bases, with 13 bases left in between. The CDR3 DNA is TGTGCCAGCAGCCCCCGAGGGTTGGTTGAAAAACTGTTTTTT. Translated: CASSPRGLVEKLFF.

This chain uses TRBV19 with TRBJ1-5, with D unresolved. The CDR3 consists of 13 residues. Per germline, CDR1 LNHDA and CDR2 SQIVND (reference sequence). With 7 bases removed from V and 2 bases from J, the gap between germline ends came to 9 bases. The CDR3 nucleotides are TGTGCCAGTACTCAACAGCGCAATCAGCCCCAGCATTTT. Protein product: CASTQQRNQPQHF.

A remark on this clone: Relative to the germline gene, one junction end is altered; a read error may explain this. The chain has TRBV19 and TRBJ1-4; unclear D gene. CDR3 length: 10 amino acids. The germline gives CDR1 LNHDA, CDR2 SQIVND (reference sequence). The CDR3, as DNA: TGTGCCACTTGCTCGGTCTCTCTCCCTTTT. It translates to CATCSVSLPF.

Only one count was recorded for this clone. The rearrangement uses TRBV5-1 and TRBJ1-2; 7 bases align to TRBD1. V was clipped by 0 bases and J by 4 bases; unmatched bases: 6. This CDR3 has 15 amino acids. CDR1 SGHRS and CDR2 YFSETQ come from the germline V gene. CDR3: CASSLGQGVTYGYTF. As DNA, the CDR3 is TGCGCCAGCAGCTTGGGACAGGGTGTTACCTATGGCTACACCTTC. Complete variable domain (other parts from reference TRBV5-1 and TRBJ1-2): KAGVTQTPRYLIKTRGQQVTLSCSPISGHRSVSWYQQTPGQGLQFLFEYFSETQRNKGNFPGRFSGRQFSNSRSEMNVSTLELGDSALYLCASSLGQGVTYGYTFGSGTRLTVV.

The gene calls are TRBV7-8 and TRBJ1-5, with 7 bases fitting TRBD1. V dropped 4 bases and J dropped 9; count of bases not matched to a gene: 12. Looked up from germline, CDR1 is SGHVS and CDR2 is FQNEAQ. The CDR3 loop spans 15 amino acids. The CDR3 nucleotides read TGTGCCAGCAGCTCCTACCGGGACAGCGATCGGCCCCAGCATTTT. Amino acids: CASSSYRDSDRPQHF. Full variable domain (outside the CDR3, taken from reference TRBV7-8 and TRBJ1-5): GAGVSQSPRYKVAKRGQDVALRCDPISGHVSLFWYQQALGQGPEFLTYFQNEAQLDKSGLPSDRFFAERPEGSVSTLKIQRTQQEDSAVYLCASSSYRDSDRPQHFGDGTRLSIL.

The V and J genes are TRBV7-8 and TRBJ2-1; tentative D call: TRBD1 (6 bases). The CDR3 has 17 residues. Trimming left V 1 base short and J 5 bases short, with 18 bases between. Germline assignment: CDR1 SGHVS and CDR2 FQNEAQ. DNA for the CDR3: TGTGCCAGCAGCTTAGAACAGGGACGGACCCGTGACAATGAGCAGTTCTTC. It translates to CASSLEQGRTRDNEQFF.

This clone was found once. The chain couples TRBV5-1 to TRBJ1-1; no definite D call. The CDR3 sequence is 16 residues long. Germline V gene lookup returns CDR1 SGHRS and CDR2 YFSETQ. Trimming cost V 1 base and J 1 base, with 14 bases left between them. CDR3 sequence reads: CASSLNVGRQNTEAFF. The DNA of the CDR3 is TGCGCCAGCAGCTTGAATGTGGGTCGACAGAACACTGAAGCTTTCTTT.

V usage is TRBV9 and J usage is TRBJ2-5; 7 nucleotides match TRBD2. Germline CDR1 is SGDLS and CDR2 is YYNGEE. The trim removed 0 bases at V and 4 bases at J, leaving 9 bases unmatched. The CDR3 totals 16 residues. The CDR3 region is CASSVAAGPGGETQYF. CDR3 sequence (DNA): TGTGCCAGCAGCGTAGCGGCAGGGCCGGGGGGAGAGACCCAGTACTTC. The whole variable domain, remainder taken from reference TRBV9 and TRBJ2-5, is DSGVTQTPKHLITATGQRVTLRCSPRSGDLSVYWYQQSLDQGLQFLIQYYNGEERAKGNILERFSAQQFPDLHSELNLSSLELGDSALYFCASSVAAGPGGETQYFGPGTRLLVL.

The chain has TRBV28 and TRBJ1-1, with a weak D call TRBD1 (5 bases). The CDR3 has 16 amino acids. Germline V lookup: CDR1 MDHEN, CDR2 SYDVKM. V gave up 5 bases and J gave up 4 bases, with 20 bases separating them. Written as DNA, the CDR3 is TGTGCCAGCAGTCCCGTTTTTAGGGGAAAGGGCACTGAAGCTTTCTTT. It yields the protein CASSPVFRGKGTEAFF.

CDR3 in amino acids: CASSLPGERADTQYF. For the CDR3, the DNA is TGTGCCAGCAGCTTGCCGGGGGAGCGGGCAGATACGCAGTATTTT. This chain uses TRBV5-4 with TRBJ2-3, with D possibly matching TRBD2 (6 bases). The length of the CDR3 is 15 residues. The germline CDR1 and CDR2 sequences are SGHNT and YYREEE (reference sequence). V was cut by 1 base and J by 4 bases, with 13 bases left in between.

The V and J genes are TRBV12-5 and TRBJ1-2; D possibly corresponds to TRBD1 (5 bases). The V gene lost 7 bases and the J gene lost 7 bases, with 13 bases spanning the gap. The CDR3 is 12 residues long. The germline V gene encodes CDR1 LGHNT and CDR2 FRNRAP. The CDR3 nucleotides are TGTGCTAGTGTCAGGGATCTAGGTGGCTACACCTTC. It yields the protein CASVRDLGGYTF.

The chain joins TRBV2 to TRBJ2-2, with 10 bases matching TRBD1. This CDR3 comprises 14 residues. The junction had 8 bases not matched to a gene; V was cut back by 11 bases and J by 5 bases. Germline V gives CDR1 SNHLY, CDR2 FYNNEI. The CDR3 nucleotides are TGTGCCCGCTCCGGGACAGGGGCGACCGGGGAGCTGTTTTTT. Translation gives CARSGTGATGELFF. The complete variable domain, with remaining parts taken from reference TRBV2 and TRBJ2-2, reads EPEVTQTPSHQVTQMGQEVILRCVPISNHLYFYWYRQILGQKVEFLVSFYNNEISEKSEIFDDQFSVERPDGSNFTLKIRSTKLEDSAMYFCARSGTGATGELFFGEGSRLTVL.

The genes are TRBV18 and TRBJ2-3; D may be TRBD1 (6 bases). Germline V gene data show CDR1 as KGHSH and CDR2 as LQKENI. Trimming cost V 6 bases and J 5 bases, with 9 bases left between them. The CDR3 covers 12 residues. The CDR3 DNA reads as TGTGCCAGCTCCGGGACAAAAGATACGCAGTATTTT. Residues: CASSGTKDTQYF.

This chain uses TRBV5-1 with TRBJ2-1; D is unresolved. Per the germline V gene, CDR1 is SGHRS and CDR2 is YFSETQ. The CDR3 runs 12 residues. V dropped 5 bases and J dropped 0 bases, with 3 bases sitting between them. CDR3 in amino acids: CASRSSYNEQFF. The DNA of the CDR3 is TGCGCCAGCAGGAGCTCCTACAATGAGCAGTTCTTC.

The rearrangement uses TRBV24-1 and TRBJ2-1, with 12 bases fitting TRBD2. V dropped 5 bases and J dropped 4; count of bases not matched to a gene: 8. Germline CDR1 KGHDR, CDR2 SFDVKD. The CDR3 loop spans 17 amino acids. The CDR3 nucleotides are TGTGCCACCAGTGGCGCAACTAGCGGGGGGTTTTACAATGAGCAGTTCTTC. It encodes CATSGATSGGFYNEQFF.

The chain links TRBV7-2 to TRBJ2-3; D perhaps matches TRBD2 (5 bases). V shed 4 bases and J shed 0 bases, with 11 bases lying between them. This CDR3 contains 15 residues. Germline V gene lookup returns CDR1 SGHTA and CDR2 FQGNSA. The CDR3 is CASSSDYSSTDTQYF. The CDR3, as DNA: TGTGCCAGCAGCTCCGACTACTCTAGCACAGATACGCAGTATTTT.

The genes are TRBV7-8 and TRBJ1-5; weak D call: TRBD1 (6 bases). There are 14 residues in the CDR3. Germline CDR1 is SGHVS and CDR2 is FQNEAQ. V dropped 1 base and J dropped 7 bases, with 11 bases sitting between them. CDR3 bases: TGTGCCAGCAGCTTAGTGTACAGGGCCCAGCCCCAGCATTTT. Amino acids: CASSLVYRAQPQHF.

The chain joins TRBV23-1 to TRBJ1-2; D possibly corresponds to TRBD1 (6 bases). TRBV23-1 is known as an ORF, though its function is uncertain. V was trimmed by 3 bases and J by 4 bases, leaving 9 bases between them. This CDR3 has 13 amino acids. The CDR3 coding sequence is TGCGCCAGCAGTCACGGACAGCTCTATGGCTACACCTTC. This codes for CASSHGQLYGYTF.

The V and J genes are TRBV24-1 and TRBJ2-5; 10 nucleotides match TRBD1. J gave up 2 bases and V 5 bases, and 7 bases lay outside the gene matches. CDR3 length: 16 amino acids. The germline V gene has CDR1 KGHDR and CDR2 SFDVKD. Here the CDR3 DNA reads TGTGCCACCAGTGGGCTCGGGACAGGGGAACAAGAGACCCAGTACTTC. Residues: CATSGLGTGEQETQYF.

CDR3 coding DNA: TGTGCCAGCAGCTTAGATCTTGGGCGGGCTAACTATGGCTACACCTTC. This sequence encodes CASSLDLGRANYGYTF. The chain is built from TRBV7-9 and TRBJ1-2, with D hard to call. Trimming left V 1 base short and J 0 bases short, with 12 bases between. This CDR3 has 16 amino acids. Germline lookup yields CDR1 SEHNR and CDR2 FQNEAQ (reference sequence).

The chain recombines TRBV5-6 with TRBJ1-2; TRBD1 is a possible D gene (5 bases). Germline CDR1 and CDR2: SGHDT and YYEEEE. This CDR3 spans 15 amino acids. Trimming pared 4 bases from V and 3 bases from J, leaving 16 bases between. Written as DNA, the CDR3 is TGTGCCAGCAGCATTAATCAGGGCTTCGACTATGGCTACACCTTC. It is translated as CASSINQGFDYGYTF.

V usage is TRBV5-6 and J usage is TRBJ1-6; D is uncertain. V lost 3 bases and J lost 10, with 11 bases in between. This CDR3 region has 13 residues. Germline V CDR1 and CDR2: SGHDT, YYEEEE. As DNA, the CDR3 is TGTGCCAGCAGCTCCGGGATGGTATCACCCCTCCACTTT. Translation gives CASSSGMVSPLHF.